This TCR beta chain appears in the sequencing data of a study of blood T cell repertoires in COVID-19. Germline V gene data show CDR1 as MNHEY and CDR2 as SVGAGI. V lost 6 bases to trimming and J lost 9 bases, with 15 bases between them. The length of the CDR3 is 13 residues. Assay used: immunoSEQ multiplex PCR; TCRdb lists only in-frame clones, some missing. This table holds about 310,000 clones, just under 90% found once. The sequence came from a woman aged 25 to 39 who had recovered from COVID-19. Sequenced material: PBMCs or T cells enriched from blood (not recorded which). The rearrangement uses TRBV6-5 and TRBJ1-5; TRBD1 might be the D (6 bases). CDR3 region: CASSRQGNWPQHF. CDR3 in DNA: TGTGCCAGCAGCCGTCAGGGGAACTGGCCCCAGCATTTT.